The clone carrying this T cell receptor delta chain appeared a few times. Its antigen is undetermined. This probably arose from a read error, given a far larger clone one base away. Additional DNA sequences in this sample encode the identical CDR3. The sample comes from a study of γδ T cells in repeated Plasmodium falciparum infection. Turning to the study itself: Malian gammadelta TCRs were studied during no-transmission periods and across acute malaria episodes.

Gammadelta T cells were flow-sorted from PBMC into Vgamma9/Vdelta2+ and Vdelta2-negative populations for bulk analysis. TCRdb re-called clones from the multiplex PCR reads via CATT. The table shows around 50,000 delta-chain clones, with about 1.5% occurring only once. The ends lost 5 bases at V and 0 bases at J; junction bases unmatched: 31. The CDR3 covers 24 residues. Germline-derived CDR1 and CDR2 are TSESDYY and QEAYKQQN. Broader study findings: Vgamma9/Vdelta2+ T cells showed a stable polyclonal repertoire with shared TCRgamma sequences. Waves of new clonotype selection appeared after repeated controlled infections in Vdelta2-negative, largely Vdelta1+, gammadelta T cells.

The sequencing input was gamma-delta T cells from blood. The receptor's source is a pool of human donors (malaria-infected and uninfected, not separated). The chain links TRAV38-2/DV8 to TRDJ1, with 10 bases identical to TRDD3. The J gene was not available in TCRdb and was assigned here by matching the DNA to germline segments. The CDR3 DNA sequence: TGTGCTTATAGAAGCCCGGAGGTCCCTATGCACTGGGGGATTGAGGGTGAGGACACCGATAAACTCATCTTT. It encodes CAYRSPEVPMHWGIEGEDTDKLIF.